These 29 T cell receptor beta chains originate from one sample sequenced in a study of cytomegalovirus exposure and HLA in healthy donors. A multiplex PCR was run with 60 Vbeta primers and 13 Jbeta primers. Clones were read by immunoSEQ multiplex PCR, and TCRdb kept only the in-frame ones, dropping some. The table includes 150,000 or so clones, approximately 82% detected once. Sequences were obtained from PBMCs. These receptors were obtained from a man aged 25-45 years in good health and CMV-seropositive.

This chain uses TRBV6-5 with TRBJ1-2, with 8 bases matching TRBD1. The germline V gene has CDR1 MNHEY and CDR2 SVGAGI. With 2 bases clipped from V and 4 bases from J, the junction kept 9 bases outside the gene matches. The CDR3 spans 16 residues. CDR3 DNA sequence: TGTGCCAGCAGTTACCTGCAGGGGGCAACACCCTATGGCTACACCTTC. Translated, it gives CASSYLQGATPYGYTF.

This chain joins TRBV19 and TRBJ1-5; no clear D gene. The V end was cut by 2 bases, the J end by 2 bases, with 19 bases between. This CDR3 comprises 18 residues. From germline, CDR1 is LNHDA and CDR2 SQIVND (reference sequence). The CDR3: CASSILEGVKYGNQPQHF. CDR3 nucleotides: TGTGCCAGTAGTATATTGGAGGGTGTCAAGTATGGCAATCAGCCCCAGCATTTT.

The rearrangement joins TRBV19 to TRBJ2-2; D perhaps matches TRBD2 (7 bases). Germline V gives CDR1 LNHDA, CDR2 SQIVND (reference sequence). Trimming stripped 4 bases from V and 0 bases from J, with 18 bases between. CDR3 length equals 18 residues. The chain's CDR3 is CASSSILGGQANTGELFF. Here the CDR3 DNA reads TGTGCCAGTAGTAGCATCCTGGGGGGGCAGGCGAACACCGGGGAGCTGTTTTTT. The whole variable domain, remainder taken from reference TRBV19 and TRBJ2-2, is DGGITQSPKYLFRKEGQNVTLSCEQNLNHDAMYWYRQDPGQGLRLIYYSQIVNDFQKGDIAEGYSVSREKKESFPLTVTSAQKNPTAFYLCASSSILGGQANTGELFFGEGSRLTVL.

The V and J genes are TRBV19 and TRBJ2-7, with D possibly TRBD2 on 5 matching bases. The V gene's germline CDR1 is LNHDA and CDR2 SQIVND (reference sequence). Between the trimmed V and J ends, which lost 3 bases and 0 bases, there was a span of 9 bases. The length of the CDR3 is 14 residues. The CDR3 coding sequence is TGTGCCAGTAGTATGAGGGTGGCCTCCTACGAGCAGTACTTC. Protein sequence: CASSMRVASYEQYF.

The gene calls are TRBV2 and TRBJ2-3; D is unclear. Trimming removed 7 bases from V and 0 bases from J, with 11 bases in between. The CDR3 extends over 14 amino acids. CDR1 is SNHLY, CDR2 FYNNEI, per germline. CDR3: CASKSDGSTDTQYF. CDR3 nucleotide sequence: TGTGCCAGCAAGAGCGACGGGAGCACAGATACGCAGTATTTT.

The rearrangement uses TRBV9 and TRBJ1-2; D remains ambiguous. V was pared by 4 bases and J by 8 bases, with 15 bases between. The CDR3 is made up of 13 amino acids. Germline lookup yields CDR1 SGDLS and CDR2 YYNGEE. The CDR3 loop reads CASSPPRTGGYTF. In nucleotides, the CDR3 is TGTGCCAGCAGCCCCCCAAGAACGGGGGGCTACACCTTC.

V and J are TRBV9 and TRBJ1-4; no clear D. Trimming removed 0 bases at V and 8 bases at J, with 14 bases between. The CDR3 loop spans 15 amino acids. In germline, CDR1 is SGDLS, CDR2 YYNGEE. The CDR3 nucleotides read TGTGCCAGCAGCGTAGGTCTGGGAAGCGGGGAAAAACTGTTTTTT. Translated, it gives CASSVGLGSGEKLFF.

The V and J genes are TRBV13 and TRBJ1-1; D gene ambiguous. This CDR3 is built from 13 residues. Germline lookup yields CDR1 PRHDT and CDR2 FYEKMQ (reference sequence). Trimming removed 4 bases at V and 1 base at J, with 7 bases between. DNA of the CDR3: TGTGCCAGCAGCTCCAGGCCGAACACTGAAGCTTTCTTT. Protein: CASSSRPNTEAFF. The full variable domain, with the rest looked up from reference TRBV13 and TRBJ1-1, is AAGVIQSPRHLIKEKRETATLKCYPIPRHDTVYWYQQGPGQDPQFLISFYEKMQSDKGSIPDRFSAQQFSDYHSELNMSSLELGDSALYFCASSSRPNTEAFFGQGTRLTVV.

In this sample, this clone turned up a few times. V and J are TRBV18 and TRBJ1-1; D is ambiguous. Trimming stripped 0 bases from V and 4 bases from J, with 12 bases between. The CDR3 contains 15 residues. Germline lookup yields CDR1 KGHSH and CDR2 LQKENI. CDR3 coding DNA: TGTGCCAGCTCACCACCGGATACGGGAGGCACTGAAGCTTTCTTT. Its translation is CASSPPDTGGTEAFF.

This chain connects TRBV5-6 to TRBJ2-1, with a possible D match to TRBD2 (5 bases). This CDR3 comprises 14 residues. V was pared by 0 bases and J by 7 bases, with 11 bases between. In germline, CDR1 is SGHDT, CDR2 YYEEEE. CDR3 loop: CASSLDYRGNEQFF. The CDR3 nucleotides read TGTGCCAGCAGCTTGGATTATAGAGGGAATGAGCAGTTCTTC.

The chain combines TRBV12-1 with TRBJ2-4; the tabulated D call, TRBD1, remains unverified against the DNA. TRBV12-1 is described as a pseudogene. The CDR3 has 16 amino acids. Here the CDR3 DNA reads TGTGCCAGCACCTTGGACAGGGGGCTAGCCAAAAACATTCAGTACTTC. Residues: CASTLDRGLAKNIQYF.

This chain links TRBV21-1 with TRBJ2-7; the table's D call, TRBD1, was not checked against the DNA. TRBV21-1 is a pseudogene locus. The CDR3 covers 16 residues. The CDR3 spells CASSSKQRDRVYEQYF. The CDR3 DNA follows: TGTGCCAGCAGCAGCAAACAACGGGACAGAGTCTACGAGCAGTACTTC.

The V call is TRBV30, the J call TRBJ1-3; 11 positions match TRBD1. There are 15 residues in the CDR3. CDR1 and CDR2 (germline): GTSNPN, SVGIG (reference sequence). The trim removed 3 bases at V and 8 bases at J, leaving 9 bases unmatched. The CDR3 nucleotides are TGTGCCTGGAGCCGACAGGGACAGGGGGGGTACACCATATATTTT. Translation: CAWSRQGQGGYTIYF.

This clone has only one observation. The chain is built from TRBV30 and TRBJ2-5; TRBD2 matches at 9 bases. Germline V CDR1 and CDR2: GTSNPN, SVGIG (reference sequence). The length of the CDR3 is 16 residues. V was pared by 2 bases and J by 3 bases, with 10 bases of the junction left unmatched. The CDR3 sequence is CAWSRRGGGSEETQYF. Written as DNA, the CDR3 is TGTGCCTGGAGTCGGCGGGGGGGTGGATCAGAAGAGACCCAGTACTTC.

The chain links TRBV6-5 to TRBJ2-7, with D perhaps matching TRBD1 (6 bases). Between the trimmed V and J ends, which lost 0 bases and 2 bases, there was a span of 8 bases. Germline CDR1 reads MNHEY; CDR2 reads SVGAGI. The CDR3 contains 14 residues. In DNA, the CDR3 is TGTGCCAGCAGTTACTCTCAGGGGCCCTACGAGCAGTACTTC. Amino acid sequence: CASSYSQGPYEQYF.

The chain recombines TRBV11-3 with TRBJ1-2; tentative D call: TRBD1 (6 bases). The length of the CDR3 is 13 residues. The germline gives CDR1 SGHNT, CDR2 YENEEA. V was shortened by 1 base and J by 7 bases, with 10 bases between the two germline ends. CDR3 DNA sequence: TGTGCCAGCAGCTTAGTGGGGGCACGTGGCTACACCTTC. Translation: CASSLVGARGYTF.

This clone was detected once. The rearrangement links TRBV5-1 to TRBJ2-7, with 15 positions matching TRBD2. This CDR3 is built from 16 residues. In germline, CDR1 is SGHRS, CDR2 YFSETQ. V lost 3 bases, J lost 4 bases, and 5 bases stayed unmatched. Here the CDR3 reads CASSWTSGRAQYEQYF. DNA for the CDR3: TGCGCCAGCAGCTGGACTAGCGGGAGGGCCCAATACGAGCAGTACTTC.

V usage is TRBV11-2 and J usage is TRBJ2-7, with 7 bases that match TRBD1. The CDR3 is 15 residues long. Trimming removed 5 bases from V and 2 bases from J; junction bases left unmatched: 9. Germline CDR1 and CDR2: SGHAT and FQNNGV. DNA of the CDR3: TGTGCCAGCAGCCACCCCCGGGACAGCACCTACGAGCAGTACTTC. It codes for CASSHPRDSTYEQYF.

This chain joins TRBV19 and TRBJ1-5, with 7 positions matching TRBD1. The CDR3 extends over 15 amino acids. J gave up 1 base and V 9 bases, and 9 bases lay outside the gene matches. Germline V gene lookup returns CDR1 LNHDA and CDR2 SQIVND (reference sequence). The CDR3 protein is CASRALGQSNQPQHF. Written as DNA, the CDR3 is TGTGCCAGCCGCGCTCTGGGACAGAGCAATCAGCCCCAGCATTTT. Looking up the rest from reference TRBV19 and TRBJ1-5 gives the full variable domain: DGGITQSPKYLFRKEGQNVTLSCEQNLNHDAMYWYRQDPGQGLRLIYYSQIVNDFQKGDIAEGYSVSREKKESFPLTVTSAQKNPTAFYLCASRALGQSNQPQHFGDGTRLSIL.

This clone was detected only once. This chain connects TRBV11-2 to TRBJ2-6; 9 nucleotides line up with TRBD2. The CDR3 runs 17 residues. V dropped 5 bases and J dropped 2; count of bases not matched to a gene: 7. Germline V lookup: CDR1 SGHAT, CDR2 FQNNGV. CDR3 bases: TGTGCCAGCAGCCCTAGCGGGACGTGGGCTGGGGCCAACGTCCTGACTTTC. It translates to CASSPSGTWAGANVLTF.

V is TRBV9 and J is TRBJ1-1; 7 bases fit TRBD1. With 3 bases clipped from V and 3 bases from J, the junction kept 2 bases outside the gene matches. The CDR3 has 13 residues. CDR1 is SGDLS and CDR2 is YYNGEE in the germline V gene. DNA for the CDR3: TGTGCCAGCAGCGATACAGGGGACACTGAAGCTTTCTTT. Its protein product is CASSDTGDTEAFF.

The CDR3 loop is CASSVGGGTDTQYF. The CDR3 DNA is TGTGCCAGCAGTGTGGGGGGGGGCACAGATACGCAGTATTTT. The gene calls are TRBV28 and TRBJ2-3, with TRBD2 identical over 7 bases. The V and J ends lost 5 bases and 1 base, in that order; junction bases with no gene match: 3. CDR3 length: 14 amino acids. From germline, CDR1 is MDHEN and CDR2 SYDVKM.

The chain has TRBV5-1 and TRBJ1-6; weak D call: TRBD1 (5 bases). Germline V CDR1 and CDR2: SGHRS, YFSETQ. The CDR3 sequence is 14 residues long. The V end lost 4 bases, the J end lost 9 bases, and 14 bases lay between the germline ends. Written as DNA, the CDR3 is TGCGCCAGCAGCCCCAGGGATCCGGGTTCACCCCTCCACTTT. Protein: CASSPRDPGSPLHF. The full variable domain, completed using reference TRBV5-1 and TRBJ1-6, is KAGVTQTPRYLIKTRGQQVTLSCSPISGHRSVSWYQQTPGQGLQFLFEYFSETQRNKGNFPGRFSGRQFSNSRSEMNVSTLELGDSALYLCASSPRDPGSPLHFGNGTRLTVT.

V and J are TRBV9 and TRBJ2-3; possible D gene TRBD2, 6 bases. The germline V and J ends were trimmed by 0 bases and 0 bases, with 8 bases remaining between them. The CDR3 contains 15 residues. Germline V lookup: CDR1 SGDLS, CDR2 YYNGEE. The CDR3 reads CASSVEGLSTDTQYF. The CDR3 DNA reads as TGTGCCAGCAGCGTAGAGGGACTTAGCACAGATACGCAGTATTTT.

The chain couples TRBV6-1 to TRBJ2-3, with D tentatively TRBD1 (6 bases). Trimming cost V 3 bases and J 0 bases, with 19 bases left between them. Per the germline V gene, CDR1 is MNHNS and CDR2 is SASEGT. The CDR3 has 18 residues. DNA of the CDR3: TGTGCCAGCAGTGAGCCAGGGGCTTACGGGATCAGCACAGATACGCAGTATTTT. Its translation: CASSEPGAYGISTDTQYF.

The J gene is TRBJ2-2, the V gene TRBV11-2; 12 bases map to TRBD1. The CDR3 runs 18 residues. Germline V gene sequence: CDR1 SGHAT, CDR2 FQNNGV. The junction had 7 bases not matched to a gene; V was cut back by 0 bases and J by 5 bases. CDR3 residues: CASSLDGGTGGRTGELFF. The DNA for the CDR3 is TGTGCCAGCAGCTTAGATGGTGGGACAGGGGGCCGAACCGGGGAGCTGTTTTTT.

The V call is TRBV5-5, the J call TRBJ1-2; 7 bases match TRBD1. There are 14 residues in the CDR3. Trimming took 4 bases from V and 0 from J; bases not matched to a gene: 3. CDR1 and CDR2 from the germline V gene are SGHKS and YYEKEE (reference sequence). The CDR3 DNA reads as TGTGCCAGCAGCGTCGACAGGGCTAACTATGGCTACACCTTC. Translated, it gives CASSVDRANYGYTF.

The V call is TRBV7-9, the J call TRBJ1-1, with D possibly being TRBD1 (6 bases). Germline values: CDR1 SEHNR, CDR2 FQNEAQ (reference sequence). V lost 5 bases, J lost 4 bases, and 23 bases lay in between. CDR3 length: 17 amino acids. CDR3 nucleotide sequence: TGTGCCAGCAGCCCCCAACCCCGGGCCCTAGGGGGCACTGAAGCTTTCTTT. Its translation is CASSPQPRALGGTEAFF.

The chain joins TRBV2 to TRBJ1-1; 10 bases map to TRBD1. The germline V gene encodes CDR1 SNHLY and CDR2 FYNNEI. With 4 bases clipped from V and 4 bases from J, the junction kept 3 bases outside the gene matches. The CDR3 contains 14 residues. CDR3 loop: CASSVRDRGTEAFF. CDR3 nucleotide sequence: TGTGCCAGCAGTGTCCGGGACAGGGGCACTGAAGCTTTCTTT.